This T cell receptor beta chain emerged from a study of sequential checkpoint blockade in melanoma. Overall study context: Patients were randomized 1:1 to nivolumab-then-ipilimumab or ipilimumab-then-nivolumab first-line. After both sequences, patients received maintenance nivolumab. TCRβ was sequenced from DNA of 90 or so pretreatment tumors.

Profiled with immunoSEQ multiplex PCR; TCRdb holds only in-frame clones, not every one. The table includes about 3,900 clones, around a third detected once. Sample treatment: randomized to nivolumab then ipilimumab (arm A) or the reverse (arm B). This clone was seen a handful of times. CDR3 length equals 17 residues. CDR1 LNHDA and CDR2 SQIVND come from the germline V gene (reference sequence). V gave up 3 bases and J gave up 6 bases; unmatched junction bases: 11. The sample here was tumor tissue (inferred from file names), taken from a patient given nivolumab and ipilimumab in sequence. The chain employs TRBV19 and TRBJ2-2; 9 bases align to TRBD2. The receptor's source is a human donor with melanoma. The CDR3 loop reads CASSMVAGVLWAGELFF. CDR3 DNA sequence: TGTGCCAGTAGTATGGTAGCGGGAGTTCTTTGGGCCGGGGAGCTGTTTTTT.